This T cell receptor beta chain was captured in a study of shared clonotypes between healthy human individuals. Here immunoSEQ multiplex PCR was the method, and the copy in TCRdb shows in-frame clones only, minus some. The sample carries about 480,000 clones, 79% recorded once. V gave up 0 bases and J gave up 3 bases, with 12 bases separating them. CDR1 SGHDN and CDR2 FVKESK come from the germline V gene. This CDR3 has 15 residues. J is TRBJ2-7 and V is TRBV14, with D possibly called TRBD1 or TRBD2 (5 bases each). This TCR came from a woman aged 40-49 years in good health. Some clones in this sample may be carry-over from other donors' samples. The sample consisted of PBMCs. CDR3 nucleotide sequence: TGTGCCAGCAGCCAAGATGGGGGTAGCTTCTACGAGCAGTACTTC. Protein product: CASSQDGGSFYEQYF.